This passage covers 13 T cell receptor beta chains from one sample sequenced in a study of a mutant IDH1 vaccine in newly diagnosed glioma. As to time point: baseline, week 1 (first vaccination visit). Sample treatment: pre-vaccination baseline after standard-of-care therapy. TCRdb's copy holds only in-frame clones and misses some; the assay was immunoSEQ multiplex PCR. The sample lists about 50,000 clones; 70% to 90% were seen once. Source: PBMCs, taken from a glioma patient treated with radiotherapy, temozolomide or both. The receptors come from a man aged 35 to 55 with glioma.

This chain uses TRBV19 with TRBJ2-3; D unclear. This CDR3 comprises 12 residues. CDR1 and CDR2 from the germline V gene are LNHDA and SQIVND (reference sequence). Trimming took 5 bases from V and 3 from J, leaving 6 bases between them. This CDR3 is CASSYRTDTQYF. The CDR3 bases are TGTGCCAGTAGTTACAGAACAGATACGCAGTATTTT.

The gene calls are TRBV11-3 and TRBJ2-5, with 11 bases identical to TRBD1. V gave up 4 bases and J gave up 5 bases; unmatched junction bases: 6. Per the germline V gene, CDR1 is SGHNT and CDR2 is YENEEA. The CDR3 spans 15 residues. The CDR3 coding sequence is TGTGCCAGCAGCTATGGACAGGGGGCTCGGGAGACCCAGTACTTC. It is translated as CASSYGQGARETQYF.

This clone was seen only once. The rearrangement links TRBV2 to TRBJ2-1; D may be TRBD1 or TRBD2 (7 bases each). The CDR3 is made up of 12 amino acids. With 7 bases removed from V and 7 bases from J, the gap between germline ends came to 11 bases. Germline V gene sequence: CDR1 SNHLY, CDR2 FYNNEI. Written as DNA, the CDR3 is TGTGCCAGCATCAGGGGGGGGAATGAGCAGTTCTTC. Its translation is CASIRGGNEQFF. Variable domain in full (rest from reference TRBV2 and TRBJ2-1): EPEVTQTPSHQVTQMGQEVILRCVPISNHLYFYWYRQILGQKVEFLVSFYNNEISEKSEIFDDQFSVERPDGSNFTLKIRSTKLEDSAMYFCASIRGGNEQFFGPGTRLTVL.

The chain has TRBV5-4 and TRBJ2-7; 7 nucleotides match TRBD2. Germline V gene data show CDR1 as SGHNT and CDR2 as YYREEE (reference sequence). This CDR3 contains 17 residues. The V and J ends lost 0 bases and 0 bases, in that order; junction bases with no gene match: 9. The CDR3 nucleotides read TGTGCCAGCAGCTTGGCCTCTCTAGCGGAACCCTCCTACGAGCAGTACTTC. It specifies CASSLASLAEPSYEQYF.

J is TRBJ1-4 and V is TRBV5-1, with 7 bases identical to TRBD1. The V and J ends lost 1 base and 6 bases, in that order; junction bases with no gene match: 6. CDR3 length equals 15 residues. CDR1 and CDR2 (germline): SGHRS, YFSETQ. The CDR3 DNA is TGCGCCAGCAGCTTGCGACAGGGTATAGATGAAAAACTGTTTTTT. Encoded protein: CASSLRQGIDEKLFF.

The chain is built from TRBV13 and TRBJ2-7, with 8 bases identical to TRBD2. CDR3 length equals 15 residues. CDR1 is PRHDT and CDR2 is FYEKMQ in the germline V gene (reference sequence). With 5 bases clipped from V and 4 bases from J, the junction kept 10 bases outside the gene matches. CDR3 sequence reads: CASSISSGRRYEQYF. CDR3 in DNA: TGTGCCAGCAGCATATCGAGCGGGAGACGGTACGAGCAGTACTTC.

The CDR3 loop is CAISEASARADLETQYF. The CDR3 DNA follows: TGTGCCATCAGTGAGGCAAGCGCCCGCGCAGACCTAGAGACCCAGTACTTC. The chain has TRBV10-3 and TRBJ2-5; D is undetermined. Germline assignment: CDR1 ENHRY and CDR2 SYGVKD. The CDR3 runs 17 residues. The germline V and J ends were trimmed by 2 bases and 4 bases, with 20 bases remaining between them.

The chain combines TRBV10-3 with TRBJ2-1; 14 bases fit TRBD2. Germline CDR1 reads ENHRY; CDR2 reads SYGVKD. With V trimmed by 4 bases and J by 6 bases, 2 bases remained unmatched. The CDR3 is 15 amino acids. Here the CDR3 reads CAISAGTSGSNEQFF. The CDR3 DNA follows: TGTGCCATCAGTGCAGGGACTAGCGGGAGCAATGAGCAGTTCTTC.

V and J are TRBV29-1 and TRBJ1-2; D remains ambiguous. The CDR3 runs to 13 residues. Germline V gene lookup returns CDR1 SQVTM and CDR2 ANQGSEA. The V gene lost 7 bases and the J gene lost 2 bases, with 14 bases spanning the gap. DNA of the CDR3: TGCAGCGCGAAACAGCTAGTCAACTATGGCTACACCTTC. Protein sequence: CSAKQLVNYGYTF.

This clone was detected a few times. The chain couples TRBV10-3 to TRBJ1-5; D gene ambiguous. The CDR3 is 14 amino acids. Per the germline V gene, CDR1 is ENHRY and CDR2 is SYGVKD. V lost 7 bases and J lost 0, with 10 bases in between. The CDR3 coding sequence is TGTGCCATCAAAGGGTCAGATAGCAATCAGCCCCAGCATTTT. Its protein is CAIKGSDSNQPQHF.

The chain links TRBV21-1 to TRBJ1-2. TRBV21-1 is a recognized pseudogene. The CDR3 loop spans 17 amino acids. Here the CDR3 reads CASSKYTPLGLEYGYTF. The CDR3, as DNA: TGTGCCAGCAGCAAGTACACCCCTTTGGGTCTGGAATATGGCTACACCTTC.

The V gene is TRBV2, the J gene TRBJ2-7; possibly TRBD2 for D (6 bases). Germline V gene data show CDR1 as SNHLY and CDR2 as FYNNEI. The CDR3 runs 13 residues. Trimming pared 6 bases from V and 1 base from J, leaving 10 bases between. The CDR3 DNA follows: TGTGCCAGCAGGAGGGACTGGTCCTACGAGCAGTACTTC. This translates into CASRRDWSYEQYF.

The rearrangement joins TRBV7-9 to TRBJ1-4; D may be TRBD1 (5 bases). Germline CDR1 reads SEHNR; CDR2 reads FQNEAQ (reference sequence). This CDR3 has 15 residues. With 3 bases removed from V and 5 bases from J, the gap between germline ends came to 13 bases. CDR3 coding DNA: TGTGCCAGCAGCTTGAAGCAGGGTGGGAATGAAAAACTGTTTTTT. Translated, it gives CASSLKQGGNEKLFF.